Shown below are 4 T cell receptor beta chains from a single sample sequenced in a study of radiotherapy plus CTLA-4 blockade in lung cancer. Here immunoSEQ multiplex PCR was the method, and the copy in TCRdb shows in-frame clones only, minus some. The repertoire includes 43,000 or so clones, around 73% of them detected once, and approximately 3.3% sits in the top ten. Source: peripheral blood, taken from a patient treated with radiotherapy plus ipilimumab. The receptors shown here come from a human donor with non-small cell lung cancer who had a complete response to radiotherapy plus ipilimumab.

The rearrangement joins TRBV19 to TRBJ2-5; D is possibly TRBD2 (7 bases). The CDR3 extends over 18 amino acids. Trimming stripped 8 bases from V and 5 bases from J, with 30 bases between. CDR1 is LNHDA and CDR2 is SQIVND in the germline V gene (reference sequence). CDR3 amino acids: CASGGGGVDVRDWETQYF. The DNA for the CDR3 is TGTGCCAGTGGGGGGGGCGGGGTAGACGTCCGCGATTGGGAGACCCAGTACTTC.

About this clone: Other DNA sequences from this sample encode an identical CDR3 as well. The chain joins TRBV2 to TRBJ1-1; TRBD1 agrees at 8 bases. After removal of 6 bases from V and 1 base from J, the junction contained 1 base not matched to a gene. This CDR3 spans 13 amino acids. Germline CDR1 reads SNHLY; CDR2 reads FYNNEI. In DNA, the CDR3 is TGTGCCAGCAGGGACAGGGAGAACACTGAAGCTTTCTTT. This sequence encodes CASRDRENTEAFF.

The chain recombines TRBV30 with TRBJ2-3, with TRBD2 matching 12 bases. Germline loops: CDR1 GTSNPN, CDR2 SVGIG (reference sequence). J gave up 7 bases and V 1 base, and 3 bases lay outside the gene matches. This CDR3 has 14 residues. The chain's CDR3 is CAWSGLAGENTQYF. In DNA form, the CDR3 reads TGTGCCTGGAGTGGACTAGCGGGGGAAAATACGCAGTATTTT.

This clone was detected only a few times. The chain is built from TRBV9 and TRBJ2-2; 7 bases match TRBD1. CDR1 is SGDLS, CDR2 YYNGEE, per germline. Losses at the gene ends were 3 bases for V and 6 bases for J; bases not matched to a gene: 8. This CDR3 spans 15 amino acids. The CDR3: CASSGQGARPGELFF. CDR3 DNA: TGTGCCAGCAGCGGACAGGGTGCCCGACCCGGGGAGCTGTTTTTT.